What follows are 14 T cell receptor beta chains derived from one specimen sequenced in a study of blood T cells in healthy people across ages. Primers used in a second PCR of about 7 to 12 cycles were a sample-barcoded 5' primer and a J-beta primer mix. TCRdb fed the 5' RACE reads into MiXCR, producing one record per CDR3 protein. The data contain around 1,000,000 distinct CDR3 sequences, almost 25% of them singletons. The data were also submitted as part of a second study, on T cells of mothers and their children.

Sequencing input: blood. The receptor source for this set is a girl between 2 and 10 years old in good health.

The rearrangement uses TRBV10-3 and TRBJ2-1; 9 nucleotides match TRBD1. V shed 7 bases, J shed 7 bases, and the junction held 8 bases outside the gene matches. CDR3 size: 14 residues. Germline V lookup: CDR1 ENHRY, CDR2 SYGVKD. The CDR3 DNA reads as TGTGCCATCACGGGGACAGGGCTTGGGAATGAGCAGTTCTTC. It specifies CAITGTGLGNEQFF.

The J gene is TRBJ1-5, the V gene TRBV19; D call uncertain. V was shortened by 0 bases and J by 6 bases, with 6 bases between the two germline ends. The CDR3 has 13 amino acids. Germline CDR1 reads LNHDA; CDR2 reads SQIVND (reference sequence). CDR3 sequence (DNA): TGTGCCAGTAGTATAGATTGGGGTCAGCCCCAGCATTTT. Residues: CASSIDWGQPQHF.

The chain uses TRBV2 and TRBJ2-7; a possible D gene is TRBD2 (5 bases). Trimming stripped 10 bases from V and 1 base from J, with 8 bases between. CDR1 and CDR2 from the germline V gene are SNHLY and FYNNEI. The CDR3 spans 11 residues. In DNA, the CDR3 is TGTGCCAACTCGGGGTCCTACGAGCAGTACTTC. Protein product: CANSGSYEQYF.

V usage is TRBV29-1 and J usage is TRBJ2-7; 13 positions match TRBD2. Germline CDR1 and CDR2: SQVTM and ANQGSEA. The CDR3 length is 14 residues. With V trimmed by 4 bases and J by 6 bases, 6 bases remained unmatched. CDR3 region: CSVAGRLAGGEQYF. CDR3 DNA: TGCAGCGTTGCCGGCCGACTAGCGGGGGGCGAGCAGTACTTC.

The chain combines TRBV29-1 with TRBJ1-1; possible D gene TRBD1, 5 bases. V lost 6 bases and J 4 bases, leaving 12 bases between the germline ends. The length of the CDR3 is 12 residues. Per the germline V gene, CDR1 is SQVTM and CDR2 is ANQGSEA. The CDR3 loop is CSVSSGFTEAFF. As DNA, the CDR3 is TGCAGCGTCAGTTCAGGGTTCACTGAAGCTTTCTTT.

In its sample, this clonotype was seen a few times. This chain uses TRBV3-1 with TRBJ2-5; 9 nucleotides match TRBD2. The CDR3 covers 13 residues. The germline V gene has CDR1 LGHDT and CDR2 YNNKEL (reference sequence). The ends lost 9 bases at V and 3 bases at J; junction bases unmatched: 5. This CDR3 is CASRLAAKETQYF. The CDR3 coding sequence is TGTGCCAGTCGACTAGCGGCCAAAGAGACCCAGTACTTC.

This clonotype occurred many times. The chain combines TRBV12-3 or TRBV12-4 with TRBJ2-5; 8 bases fit TRBD1. TRBJ2-1 matches the DNA end more closely, so the J call is doubtful. This CDR3 has 14 amino acids. The CDR3 DNA follows: TGTGCCAGCAGAACCGGGACAGGCTTAAATGAGCAGTTCTTC. Its translation is CASRTGTGLNEQFF.

This clonotype appeared many times. This chain links TRBV6-5 with TRBJ1-2; 10 bases agree with TRBD1. This CDR3 is 15 amino acids long. V trimming: 2 bases; J trimming: 8 bases; junction bases outside the gene matches: 8. Per germline, CDR1 MNHEY and CDR2 SVGAGI. CDR3 sequence reads: CASSYGQGVIGGYTF. In DNA form, the CDR3 reads TGTGCCAGCAGTTACGGACAGGGGGTTATAGGCGGCTACACCTTC.

This clonotype has ten or more counts. The CDR3 DNA is TGTGCCAGCAGCACCGGAGGTGGGGGAACAGATACGCAGTATTTT. Translation gives CASSTGGGGTDTQYF. The chain links TRBV7-9 to TRBJ2-3, with D perhaps matching TRBD1 or TRBD2 (5 bases each). Trimming shortened V by 5 bases and J by 3 bases, and 15 bases separated the two germline ends. The V gene's germline CDR1 is SEHNR and CDR2 FQNEAQ (reference sequence). The CDR3 covers 15 residues. The whole variable domain, remainder taken from reference TRBV7-9 and TRBJ2-3, is DTGVSQNPRHKITKRGQNVTFRCDPISEHNRLYWYRQTLGQGPEFLTYFQNEAQLEKSRLLSDRFSAERPKGSFSTLEIQRTEQGDSAMYLCASSTGGGGTDTQYFGPGTRLTVL.

The chain recombines TRBV5-1 with TRBJ2-7; D remains unclear. This CDR3 contains 15 residues. CDR1 SGHRS and CDR2 YFSETQ come from the germline V gene. Trimming took 5 bases from V and 0 from J, leaving 15 bases between them. The CDR3 spells CASRQSEPSSYEQYF. The CDR3 bases are TGCGCCAGCAGGCAGTCAGAACCGAGCTCCTACGAGCAGTACTTC.

This sequence joins TRBV6-1 and TRBJ2-2; 10 bases agree with TRBD2. CDR3 size: 16 residues. Germline loops: CDR1 MNHNS, CDR2 SASEGT. V shed 6 bases, J shed 4 bases, and the junction held 8 bases outside the gene matches. The CDR3 here is CASRSTSGNGTGELFF. The CDR3 nucleotides are TGTGCCAGCAGGTCAACTAGCGGGAACGGCACCGGGGAGCTGTTTTTT.

The rearrangement links TRBV20-1 to TRBJ2-7; 7 positions agree with TRBD1. V lost 3 bases, J lost 4 bases, and 6 bases stayed unmatched. Per the germline V gene, CDR1 is DFQATT and CDR2 is SNEGSKA (reference sequence). The CDR3 is 13 residues long. The CDR3 loop is CSARAPDRYEQYF. In DNA form, the CDR3 reads TGCAGTGCTAGGGCCCCGGACAGGTACGAGCAGTACTTC.

The chain joins TRBV25-1 to TRBJ1-1; no clear D. V was trimmed by 4 bases and J by 5 bases, leaving 11 bases between them. The CDR3 length is 13 residues. From germline, CDR1 is MGHDK and CDR2 SYGVNS. The DNA of the CDR3 is TGTGCCAGCAGTGGCATACTCGGGACTGAAGCTTTCTTT. This translates into CASSGILGTEAFF.

This rearrangement joins TRBV14 to TRBJ1-1; a possible D gene is TRBD1 (5 bases). The CDR3 totals 14 residues. Germline V gene sequence: CDR1 SGHDN, CDR2 FVKESK. Trimming took off 3 bases at V and 4 bases at J, with 12 bases between the two ends. For the CDR3, the DNA is TGTGCCAGCAGCCATTCGGGTGGGGGCACTGAAGCTTTCTTT. This encodes CASSHSGGGTEAFF. Together with reference TRBV14 and TRBJ1-1, the CDR3 gives the full variable domain: EAGVTQFPSHSVIEKGQTVTLRCDPISGHDNLYWYRRVMGKEIKFLLHFVKESKQDESGMPNNRFLAERTGGTYSTLKVQPAELEDSGVYFCASSHSGGGTEAFFGQGTRLTVV.